This T cell receptor (beta chain) was identified in a study of blood T cell repertoires in COVID-19. Across the whole study: The cDNA or gDNA used as material had been derived from T cells, B-cell-depleted T cells, or PBMCs.

Seattle researchers signed up patients amid active infection and tracked them longitudinally. As handled by the study authors: The authors estimated nucleated cell counts from reference gene primer amplification. Assay used: immunoSEQ multiplex PCR; TCRdb lists only in-frame clones, some missing. The V and J calls and the clone size are those of that table, but D and trimming were determined from the DNA. The table records a few hundred thousand clones, about nine tenths of them present only once. Trimming stripped 5 bases from V and 8 bases from J, with 24 bases between. CDR3 length equals 16 residues. Germline V gene data show CDR1 as SEHNR and CDR2 as FQNEAQ (reference sequence).

Specimen: peripheral blood. The chain uses TRBV7-9 and TRBJ1-2; D is perhaps TRBD1 (5 bases). This receptor was identified in a woman aged 45-65 years with COVID-19, enrolled during active disease. The CDR3 bases are TGTGCCAGCAGCGAAGCGATAGCCGGGGGTCGAGTAGGCTACACCTTC. Translation gives CASSEAIAGGRVGYTF.